Described below is a single T cell receptor beta chain sequence and its context. Antigen specificity is unknown. This CDR3 comprises 17 residues. The germline CDR1 and CDR2 sequences are SGHDT and YYEEEE. Trimming at V came to 1 base and at J to 1 base, leaving 10 bases not matched to a gene. The data derive from a study of cytomegalovirus exposure and HLA in healthy donors. Findings of the study overall: After further analysis at a later stage, 16,951 TCR beta sequences were associated with HLA alleles at 0.05 false discovery rate. Reportedly, a later analysis found an Asian-associated ancestry cluster had fewer N-insertions than the approximately 670-donor mean. In a later analysis, across HLA loci, associated TCR counts were highest for DRB1, lowest for HLA-C. Under in vitro conditions, a few CMV-associated chains were confirmed as specific for CMV antigens.

PCR primers comprised 60 Vbeta and 13 Jbeta primers. Using immunoSEQ multiplex PCR, the repertoire was profiled, and TCRdb retains in-frame clones only, with some absent. The sample includes approximately 190,000 clones, roughly 80% of them seen just once. The clonotype was recovered from a man between 40 and 49 years old in good health and CMV-seropositive. The genes are TRBV5-6 and TRBJ1-1, with TRBD1 identical over 7 bases. What was sequenced was PBMCs. The CDR3 loop is CASSLWGTAVWNTEAFF. DNA for the CDR3: TGTGCCAGCAGCTTGTGGGGGACAGCGGTTTGGAACACTGAAGCTTTCTTT.